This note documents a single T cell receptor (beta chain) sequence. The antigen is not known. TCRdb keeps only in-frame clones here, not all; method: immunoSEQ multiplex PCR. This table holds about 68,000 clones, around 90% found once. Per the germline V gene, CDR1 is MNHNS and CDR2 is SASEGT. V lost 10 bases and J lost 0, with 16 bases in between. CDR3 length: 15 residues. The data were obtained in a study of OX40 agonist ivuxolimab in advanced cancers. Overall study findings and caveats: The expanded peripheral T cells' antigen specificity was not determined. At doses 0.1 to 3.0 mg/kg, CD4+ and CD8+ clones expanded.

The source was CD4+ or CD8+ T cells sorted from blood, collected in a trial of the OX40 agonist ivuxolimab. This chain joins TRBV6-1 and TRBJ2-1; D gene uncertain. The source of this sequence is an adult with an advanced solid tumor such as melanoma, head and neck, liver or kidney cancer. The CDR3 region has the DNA TGTGCCACCAATCTAAACCCGAGCTCCTACAATGAGCAGTTCTTC. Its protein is CATNLNPSSYNEQFF.